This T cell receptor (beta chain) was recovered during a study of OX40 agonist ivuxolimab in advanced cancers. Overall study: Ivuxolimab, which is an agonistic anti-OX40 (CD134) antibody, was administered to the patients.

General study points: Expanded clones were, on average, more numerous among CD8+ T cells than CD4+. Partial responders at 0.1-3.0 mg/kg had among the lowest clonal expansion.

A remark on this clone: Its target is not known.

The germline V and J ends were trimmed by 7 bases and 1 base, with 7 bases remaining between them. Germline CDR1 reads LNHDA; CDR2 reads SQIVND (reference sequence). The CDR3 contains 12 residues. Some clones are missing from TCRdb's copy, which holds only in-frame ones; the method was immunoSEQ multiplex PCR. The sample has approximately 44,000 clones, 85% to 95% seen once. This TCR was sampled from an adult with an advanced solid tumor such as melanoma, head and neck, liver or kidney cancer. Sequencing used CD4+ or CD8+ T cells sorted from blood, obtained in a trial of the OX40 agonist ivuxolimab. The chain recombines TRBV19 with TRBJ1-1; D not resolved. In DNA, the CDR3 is TGTGCCAGTATCAGAGAGAACACTGAAGCTTTCTTT. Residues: CASIRENTEAFF. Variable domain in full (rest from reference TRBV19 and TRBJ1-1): DGGITQSPKYLFRKEGQNVTLSCEQNLNHDAMYWYRQDPGQGLRLIYYSQIVNDFQKGDIAEGYSVSREKKESFPLTVTSAQKNPTAFYLCASIRENTEAFFGQGTRLTVV.